This TCR beta chain is drawn from a study of spatial heterogeneity in lung cancer. This clonotype was counted only a few times. Time point noted: sample taken at primary tumor resection. No cell sorting; template was whole RNA from tumor, lung tissue or PBMC. TCRdb reprocessed the 5' RACE reads with MiXCR, giving one entry per CDR3 protein. The sample yields approximately 21,000 distinct CDR3 sequences, under 4% seen once. Looked up from germline, CDR1 is MNHNS and CDR2 is SASEGT. This CDR3 has 14 amino acids. Trimming took off 4 bases at V and 0 bases at J, with 7 bases between the two ends. This receptor was identified in a female donor with early-stage non-small cell lung cancer. V and J are TRBV6-1 and TRBJ2-1; D gene uncertain. The material was PBMCs, obtained at surgery. CDR3: CASSAFSSYNEQFF. Written as DNA, the CDR3 is TGTGCCAGCAGTGCGTTTAGCTCCTACAATGAGCAGTTCTTC.